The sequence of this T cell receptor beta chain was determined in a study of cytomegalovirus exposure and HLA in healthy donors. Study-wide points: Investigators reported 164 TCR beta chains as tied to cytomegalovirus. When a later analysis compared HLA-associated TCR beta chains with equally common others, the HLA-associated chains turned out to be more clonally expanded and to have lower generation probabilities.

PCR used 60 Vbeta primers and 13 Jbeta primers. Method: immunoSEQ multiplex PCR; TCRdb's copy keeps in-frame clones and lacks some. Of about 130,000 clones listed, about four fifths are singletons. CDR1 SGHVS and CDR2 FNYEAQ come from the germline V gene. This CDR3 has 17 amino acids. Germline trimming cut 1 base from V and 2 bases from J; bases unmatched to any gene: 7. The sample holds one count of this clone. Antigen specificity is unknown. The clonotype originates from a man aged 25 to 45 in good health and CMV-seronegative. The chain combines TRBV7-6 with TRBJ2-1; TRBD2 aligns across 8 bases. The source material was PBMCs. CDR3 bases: TGTGCCAGCAGCTTAGAGGGTAGCGGGACGCCCTACAATGAGCAGTTCTTC. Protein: CASSLEGSGTPYNEQFF.